Listed below are T cell receptor beta chains from one sample, sequenced in a study of cytomegalovirus exposure and HLA in healthy donors. Sequencing used immunoSEQ multiplex PCR; TCRdb keeps in-frame clones, though not all of them. The sample has approximately 270,000 clones; 80% are singletons. Sequencing was carried out using PBMCs. These receptors all stem from a girl aged 2-9 years in good health and CMV-seronegative. CDR3s include the opening cysteine and the closing phenylalanine or tryptophan. The D gene is left open where the match is weak. Expanded clones get a size class; other rows say once, few or many, or leave the size out.

d_gene: TRBD1; j_gene: TRBJ2-2; v_gene: TRBV5-1; abundance: NA; CDR3aa: CASSLLTGGPGELFF; CDR3nt: TGCGCCAGCAGCTTGCTCACAGGGGGACCCGGGGAGCTGTTTTTT
d_gene: TRBD1; j_gene: TRBJ2-7; v_gene: TRBV7-9; abundance: once; CDR3aa: CASSWGQLYEQYF; CDR3nt: TGTGCCAGCAGCTGGGGACAGCTCTACGAGCAGTACTTC
d_gene: NA; j_gene: TRBJ1-6; v_gene: TRBV4-2; abundance: NA; CDR3aa: CASSPAGTNSPLHF; CDR3nt: TGTGCCAGCAGCCCAGCGGGCACCAATTCACCCCTCCACTTT
d_gene: NA; j_gene: TRBJ2-7; v_gene: TRBV5-1; abundance: NA; CDR3aa: CASSHLHSNYEQYF; CDR3nt: TGCGCCAGCAGCCATCTTCACTCAAATTACGAGCAGTACTTC
d_gene: NA; j_gene: TRBJ1-4; v_gene: TRBV6-5; abundance: NA; CDR3aa: CASSYSASTNEKLFF; CDR3nt: TGTGCCAGCAGTTACTCAGCCTCAACTAATGAAAAACTGTTTTTT
d_gene: TRBD1; j_gene: TRBJ2-5; v_gene: TRBV28; abundance: NA; CDR3aa: CASSPLPGQGNLETQYF; CDR3nt: TGTGCCAGCAGCCCTTTACCGGGACAGGGAAACTTGGAGACCCAGTACTTC
d_gene: NA; j_gene: TRBJ2-1; v_gene: TRBV9; abundance: once; CDR3aa: CASSVEAGFDEQFF; CDR3nt: TGTGCCAGCAGCGTAGAGGCAGGGTTCGATGAGCAGTTCTTC
d_gene: NA; j_gene: TRBJ1-6; v_gene: TRBV11-2; abundance: NA; CDR3aa: CASSLGYRVSYNSPLHF; CDR3nt: TGTGCCAGCAGCTTAGGTTACAGGGTCTCCTATAATTCACCCCTCCACTTT
d_gene: TRBD1; j_gene: TRBJ2-5; v_gene: TRBV27; abundance: NA; CDR3aa: CASSSLRRQGAVETQYF; CDR3nt: TGTGCCAGCAGTTCTCTCCGGCGACAGGGGGCGGTGGAGACCCAGTACTTC
d_gene: TRBD2; j_gene: TRBJ2-1; v_gene: TRBV19; abundance: NA; CDR3aa: CASSTPILAGGSNEQFF; CDR3nt: TGTGCCAGTAGTACTCCGATTCTAGCGGGAGGGTCAAATGAGCAGTTCTTC
d_gene: NA; j_gene: TRBJ2-1; v_gene: TRBV7-9; abundance: once; CDR3aa: CASSLWGLRSSYNEQFF; CDR3nt: TGTGCCAGCAGCTTATGGGGCCTTAGAAGCTCCTACAATGAGCAGTTCTTC
d_gene: NA; j_gene: TRBJ1-4; v_gene: TRBV11-2; abundance: NA; CDR3aa: CASSPGQEKLFF; CDR3nt: TGTGCCAGCAGCCCCGGACAGGAAAAACTGTTTTTT
d_gene: NA; j_gene: TRBJ1-4; v_gene: TRBV7-6; abundance: NA; CDR3aa: CASSLGFSSGGAVNEKLFF; CDR3nt: TGTGCCAGCAGCTTAGGATTCTCTTCTGGGGGGGCCGTAAATGAAAAACTGTTTTTT
d_gene: NA; j_gene: TRBJ2-1; v_gene: TRBV5-8; abundance: NA; CDR3aa: CASSPGTHNEQFF; CDR3nt: TGTGCCAGCAGCCCCGGGACACACAATGAGCAGTTCTTC
d_gene: NA; j_gene: TRBJ1-2; v_gene: TRBV5-6; abundance: NA; CDR3aa: CASSYRDRGYTF; CDR3nt: TGTGCCAGCAGCTACAGAGATCGTGGCTACACCTTC
d_gene: NA; j_gene: TRBJ2-3; v_gene: TRBV5-4; abundance: NA; CDR3aa: CASSPPGAEADTQYF; CDR3nt: TGTGCCAGCAGTCCCCCAGGGGCTGAGGCAGATACGCAGTATTTT
d_gene: TRBD2; j_gene: TRBJ2-5; v_gene: TRBV28; abundance: NA; CDR3aa: CASTGLAGETQYF; CDR3nt: TGTGCCAGCACTGGACTAGCTGGTGAGACCCAGTACTTC
d_gene: NA; j_gene: TRBJ2-3; v_gene: TRBV28; abundance: NA; CDR3aa: CASSLVLATADTQYF; CDR3nt: TGTGCCAGCAGTTTAGTACTAGCCACGGCAGATACGCAGTATTTT
d_gene: TRBD1; j_gene: TRBJ2-7; v_gene: TRBV7-6; abundance: few; CDR3aa: CASSLVRYGTGSEQYF; CDR3nt: TGTGCCAGCAGCTTAGTTCGTTATGGGACAGGGAGCGAGCAGTACTTC
d_gene: TRBD2; j_gene: TRBJ2-1; v_gene: TRBV4-1; abundance: few; CDR3aa: CASSQREVSVNEQFF; CDR3nt: TGCGCCAGCAGCCAACGGGAGGTATCGGTCAATGAGCAGTTCTTC
d_gene: TRBD1; j_gene: TRBJ2-4; v_gene: TRBV4-1; abundance: NA; CDR3aa: CASSQGRQGMNIQYF; CDR3nt: TGCGCCAGCAGCCAAGGGAGACAGGGGATGAACATTCAGTACTTC
d_gene: TRBD1; j_gene: TRBJ2-7; v_gene: TRBV7-9; abundance: few; CDR3aa: CASQTGGDEQYF; CDR3nt: TGTGCCAGCCAGACAGGGGGGGACGAGCAGTACTTC
d_gene: NA; j_gene: TRBJ2-4; v_gene: TRBV4-1; abundance: NA; CDR3aa: CASSQTQAKNIQYF; CDR3nt: TGCGCCAGCAGCCAGACACAGGCCAAAAACATTCAGTACTTC
d_gene: TRBD2; j_gene: TRBJ2-3; v_gene: TRBV7-9; abundance: NA; CDR3aa: CASSQLAGLTDTQYF; CDR3nt: TGTGCCAGCAGCCAACTAGCGGGCCTCACAGATACGCAGTATTTT
d_gene: TRBD1; j_gene: TRBJ1-2; v_gene: TRBV27; abundance: NA; CDR3aa: CASSNRGQERGYTF; CDR3nt: TGTGCCAGCAGTAACCGGGGACAGGAACGGGGCTACACCTTC
d_gene: NA; j_gene: TRBJ1-6; v_gene: TRBV6-5; abundance: NA; CDR3aa: CASRGQRNSPLHF; CDR3nt: TGTGCCAGCAGAGGACAGAGGAATTCACCCCTCCACTTT
d_gene: TRBD1; j_gene: TRBJ2-5; v_gene: TRBV7-6; abundance: NA; CDR3aa: CASSTTGGLQETQYF; CDR3nt: TGTGCCAGCAGCACTACAGGGGGCCTCCAAGAGACCCAGTACTTC
d_gene: TRBD1; j_gene: TRBJ1-1; v_gene: TRBV4-2; abundance: NA; CDR3aa: CASSQIGTENTEAFF; CDR3nt: TGTGCCAGCAGCCAGATCGGGACAGAAAACACTGAAGCTTTCTTT
d_gene: NA; j_gene: TRBJ2-7; v_gene: TRBV6-1; abundance: few; CDR3aa: CASSEGPTGYEQYF; CDR3nt: TGTGCCAGCAGTGAAGGCCCCACTGGCTACGAGCAGTACTTC
d_gene: NA; j_gene: TRBJ2-5; v_gene: TRBV19; abundance: NA; CDR3aa: CASSITPLAFQETQYF; CDR3nt: TGTGCCAGTAGTATAACCCCCCTAGCGTTCCAAGAGACCCAGTACTTC
d_gene: NA; j_gene: TRBJ2-7; v_gene: TRBV5-4; abundance: NA; CDR3aa: CASSLSQGGVYEQYF; CDR3nt: TGTGCCAGCAGCTTGTCGCAGGGGGGAGTCTACGAGCAGTACTTC
d_gene: NA; j_gene: TRBJ1-1; v_gene: TRBV10-3; abundance: NA; CDR3aa: CAISESRPAAGDTEAFF; CDR3nt: TGTGCCATCAGTGAGTCGAGGCCCGCAGCCGGGGACACTGAAGCTTTCTTT
d_gene: TRBD1; j_gene: TRBJ2-7; v_gene: TRBV6-5; abundance: NA; CDR3aa: CASSYSIWTGLFEQYF; CDR3nt: TGTGCCAGCAGTTACTCGATTTGGACAGGGCTGTTCGAGCAGTACTTC
d_gene: NA; j_gene: TRBJ1-6; v_gene: TRBV5-1; abundance: NA; CDR3aa: CASSLVGGSTNSPLHF; CDR3nt: TGCGCCAGCAGCTTGGTGGGGGGGAGCACTAATTCACCCCTCCACTTT
d_gene: NA; j_gene: TRBJ2-1; v_gene: TRBV27; abundance: NA; CDR3aa: CASSLTYLVNEQFF; CDR3nt: TGTGCCAGCAGTCTCACCTATCTAGTGAATGAGCAGTTCTTC
d_gene: TRBD2; j_gene: TRBJ2-2; v_gene: TRBV9; abundance: NA; CDR3aa: CASSPQAGGGTGELFF; CDR3nt: TGTGCCAGCAGCCCTCAAGCGGGAGGGGGCACCGGGGAGCTGTTTTTT
d_gene: NA; j_gene: TRBJ1-6; v_gene: TRBV28; abundance: NA; CDR3aa: CASDEGGDSPLHF; CDR3nt: TGTGCCAGCGACGAGGGCGGGGATTCACCCCTCCACTTT
d_gene: NA; j_gene: TRBJ2-2; v_gene: TRBV5-6; abundance: NA; CDR3aa: CASSSGWGDSHTGELFF; CDR3nt: TGTGCCAGCAGCTCTGGGTGGGGGGACAGTCACACCGGGGAGCTGTTTTTT
d_gene: TRBD1; j_gene: TRBJ1-5; v_gene: TRBV12-5; abundance: NA; CDR3aa: CASGRTGYSNQPQHF; CDR3nt: TGTGCTAGTGGTAGGACAGGGTATAGCAATCAGCCCCAGCATTTT
d_gene: NA; j_gene: TRBJ2-7; v_gene: TRBV11-1; abundance: NA; CDR3aa: CASSNLLAGEYEQYF; CDR3nt: TGTGCCAGCAGCAACCTGCTGGCAGGGGAATACGAGCAGTACTTC
d_gene: NA; j_gene: TRBJ2-1; v_gene: TRBV5-1; abundance: NA; CDR3aa: CASSSGLGDEQFF; CDR3nt: TGCGCCAGCAGTTCCGGGCTCGGGGATGAGCAGTTCTTC
d_gene: NA; j_gene: TRBJ1-1; v_gene: TRBV27; abundance: NA; CDR3aa: CASSRGEGGRAFF; CDR3nt: TGTGCCAGCAGTCGGGGGGAGGGGGGGCGGGCTTTCTTT
d_gene: NA; j_gene: TRBJ1-1; v_gene: TRBV13; abundance: NA; CDR3aa: CASSLGTSGEAFF; CDR3nt: TGTGCCAGCAGCTTAGGGACATCTGGTGAAGCTTTCTTT
d_gene: TRBD1; j_gene: TRBJ1-5; v_gene: TRBV6-5; abundance: NA; CDR3aa: CASSFRGLGQPQHF; CDR3nt: TGTGCCAGCAGCTTCAGGGGGCTAGGTCAGCCCCAGCATTTT
d_gene: TRBD1; j_gene: TRBJ1-4; v_gene: TRBV5-1; abundance: NA; CDR3aa: CASSLGLSGTGHEKLFF; CDR3nt: TGCGCCAGCAGCTTGGGTCTATCCGGGACAGGGCACGAAAAACTGTTTTTT
d_gene: TRBD2; j_gene: TRBJ2-7; v_gene: TRBV28; abundance: NA; CDR3aa: CAIQTSGTTYEQYF; CDR3nt: TGTGCCATTCAGACTAGCGGGACTACCTACGAGCAGTACTTC
d_gene: TRBD1; j_gene: TRBJ1-4; v_gene: TRBV6-1; abundance: NA; CDR3aa: CASSEKGLWDRGRTNEKLFF; CDR3nt: TGTGCCAGCAGTGAAAAGGGTCTCTGGGACAGGGGGCGTACTAATGAAAAACTGTTTTTT
d_gene: NA; j_gene: TRBJ1-2; v_gene: TRBV28; abundance: NA; CDR3aa: CAASTRASGAVYGYTF; CDR3nt: TGTGCCGCTTCCACGAGGGCCTCGGGTGCTGTTTATGGCTACACCTTC
d_gene: TRBD1; j_gene: TRBJ1-1; v_gene: TRBV5-4; abundance: NA; CDR3aa: CASRDREENTEAFF; CDR3nt: TGTGCCAGCAGGGACAGGGAGGAGAACACTGAAGCTTTCTTT
d_gene: NA; j_gene: TRBJ2-2; v_gene: TRBV18; abundance: few; CDR3aa: CASSPAGTGTGELFF; CDR3nt: TGTGCCAGCTCACCAGCGGGAACCGGGACCGGGGAGCTGTTTTTT
d_gene: TRBD2; j_gene: TRBJ2-3; v_gene: TRBV7-3; abundance: once; CDR3aa: CASSLTGGGLKDTQYF; CDR3nt: TGTGCCAGCAGCTTAACTGGCGGGGGGTTGAAAGATACGCAGTATTTT
d_gene: NA; j_gene: TRBJ1-1; v_gene: TRBV2; abundance: NA; CDR3aa: CASSYIYTEAFF; CDR3nt: TGTGCCAGCTCTTATATTTACACTGAAGCTTTCTTT
d_gene: NA; j_gene: TRBJ1-2; v_gene: TRBV9; abundance: NA; CDR3aa: CASSYFRGNGANYGYTF; CDR3nt: TGTGCCAGCAGCTACTTTCGAGGGAACGGGGCTAACTATGGCTACACCTTC
d_gene: TRBD2; j_gene: TRBJ2-1; v_gene: TRBV5-1; abundance: NA; CDR3aa: CASSLNLAGVSNEQFF; CDR3nt: TGCGCCAGCAGCCTGAACCTAGCGGGAGTCTCCAATGAGCAGTTCTTC
d_gene: NA; j_gene: TRBJ2-7; v_gene: TRBV7-9; abundance: NA; CDR3aa: CASSLWFGNRVGAYEQYF; CDR3nt: TGTGCCAGCAGCTTATGGTTCGGGAACAGGGTCGGTGCCTACGAGCAGTACTTC
d_gene: TRBD1; j_gene: TRBJ2-2; v_gene: TRBV19; abundance: NA; CDR3aa: CASSLDRGTGELFF; CDR3nt: TGTGCCAGTAGTCTAGACAGGGGGACCGGGGAGCTGTTTTTT
d_gene: NA; j_gene: TRBJ2-3; v_gene: TRBV5-1; abundance: NA; CDR3aa: CASSFYRVIDTQYF; CDR3nt: TGCGCCAGCAGCTTCTACAGGGTTATAGATACGCAGTATTTT
d_gene: TRBD2; j_gene: TRBJ2-3; v_gene: TRBV28; abundance: NA; CDR3aa: CASRRAGAGTDTQYF; CDR3nt: TGTGCCAGCAGACGAGCGGGGGCTGGCACAGATACGCAGTATTTT
d_gene: NA; j_gene: TRBJ2-7; v_gene: TRBV4-1; abundance: NA; CDR3aa: CASSQEFYYEQYF; CDR3nt: TGCGCCAGCAGCCAAGAATTCTACTACGAGCAGTACTTC
d_gene: TRBD2; j_gene: TRBJ2-7; v_gene: TRBV5-6; abundance: once; CDR3aa: CASAGGPGSYEQYF; CDR3nt: TGTGCCAGCGCGGGGGGACCGGGCTCCTACGAGCAGTACTTC